Each of the 18 T cell receptor beta chains below was sequenced from the same sample in a study of glioma-infiltrating T cells after dendritic cell vaccination. Sequencing used immunoSEQ multiplex PCR; TCRdb keeps in-frame clones, though not all of them. Of 99,000 or so clones listed, around 90% are singletons. As to time point: after dendritic cell vaccination, including at tumor progression/relapse. The sequencing here drew on blood, taken after dendritic cell vaccination. The receptors stem from a human donor with glioblastoma.

The chain uses TRBV11-3 and TRBJ2-7; TRBD2 agrees at 8 bases. The CDR3 loop spans 15 amino acids. V was pared by 1 base and J by 0 bases, with 2 bases of the junction left unmatched. CDR1 and CDR2 from the germline V gene are SGHNT and YENEEA. CDR3 loop: CASSLVGTSSYEQYF. In DNA, the CDR3 is TGTGCCAGCAGCTTAGTAGGGACTAGCTCCTACGAGCAGTACTTC. The variable domain in full, with the rest retrieved from reference TRBV11-3 and TRBJ2-7, is EAGVVQSPRYKIIEKKQPVAFWCNPISGHNTLYWYLQNLGQGPELLIRYENEEAVDDSQLPKDRFSAERLKGVDSTLKIQPAELGDSAVYLCASSLVGTSSYEQYFGPGTRLTVT.

The chain carries TRBV6-6 and TRBJ2-7, with 9 bases identical to TRBD2. The CDR3 loop spans 15 amino acids. V was pared by 6 bases and J by 4 bases, with 10 bases of the junction left unmatched. Per germline, CDR1 MNHNY and CDR2 SVGAGI (reference sequence). CDR3 in DNA: TGTGCCAGCAGCCCCACGCGGGAGGGCATTTACGAGCAGTACTTC. Translating it yields CASSPTREGIYEQYF.

This chain joins TRBV10-2 and TRBJ1-1; D possibly corresponds to TRBD1 (6 bases). Germline-derived CDR1 and CDR2 are WSHSY and SAAADI. V dropped 6 bases and J dropped 4 bases, with 15 bases sitting between them. The CDR3 sequence is 14 residues long. DNA for the CDR3: TGCGCCAGCAGGGGGGGGCTGGGGGGCACTGAAGCTTTCTTT. Protein: CASRGGLGGTEAFF.

V usage is TRBV5-1 and J usage is TRBJ2-5; a possible D gene is TRBD1 (6 bases). Trimming removed 4 bases from V and 2 bases from J, with 9 bases in between. The CDR3 runs 13 residues. The V gene's germline CDR1 is SGHRS and CDR2 YFSETQ. Here the CDR3 DNA reads TGCGCCAGCAGCCTAGGACAGCAAGAGACCCAGTACTTC. Translated, it gives CASSLGQQETQYF.

This chain connects TRBV25-1 to TRBJ1-1, with D possibly TRBD1 on 6 matching bases. The CDR3 covers 14 residues. Germline V gene data show CDR1 as MGHDK and CDR2 as SYGVNS. Trimming removed 2 bases at V and 6 bases at J, with 13 bases between. Written as DNA, the CDR3 is TGTGCCAGCAGTGAAAGGGGGTTTACCTCTGAAGCTTTCTTT. Encoded protein: CASSERGFTSEAFF.

The DNA for the CDR3 is TGTGCCAGCAGTCGGGACTTCGGCTCTGGAAACACCATATATTTT. Translated, it gives CASSRDFGSGNTIYF. This chain links TRBV2 with TRBJ1-3, with D possibly being TRBD1 (5 bases). The CDR3 spans 15 residues. V was trimmed by 5 bases and J by 0 bases, leaving 11 bases between them. CDR1 is SNHLY, CDR2 FYNNEI, per germline.

This clone occurred once. V usage is TRBV11-3 and J usage is TRBJ1-2; D is possibly TRBD1 (6 bases). CDR1 is SGHNT, CDR2 YENEEA, per germline. Trimming pared 4 bases from V and 5 bases from J, leaving 8 bases between. The CDR3 loop spans 12 amino acids. The CDR3 DNA reads as TGTGCCAGCAGCTCACAGGGATATGGCTACACCTTC. This translates into CASSSQGYGYTF.

The CDR3 loop reads CASSPGGLANNEQFF. The CDR3 coding sequence is TGTGCCAGCAGCCCTGGAGGACTAGCGAACAATGAGCAGTTCTTC. This rearrangement joins TRBV7-2 to TRBJ2-1, with TRBD2 matching 9 bases. The CDR3 length is 15 residues. CDR1 and CDR2 (germline): SGHTA, FQGNSA. Germline trimming cut 5 bases from V and 5 bases from J; bases unmatched to any gene: 7.

The chain is built from TRBV10-3 and TRBJ2-3, with a possible D match to TRBD1 (6 bases). Trimming took 3 bases from V and 5 from J, leaving 12 bases between them. The CDR3 runs to 14 residues. Per the germline V gene, CDR1 is ENHRY and CDR2 is SYGVKD. As DNA, the CDR3 is TGTGCCATCAGTGACAGGGGAATTAAAGATACGCAGTATTTT. Protein: CAISDRGIKDTQYF.

CDR3 region: CASSLSGAGLSGELFF. The DNA of the CDR3 is TGTGCCAGCAGCCTCTCCGGAGCGGGACTTTCCGGGGAGCTGTTTTTT. The chain employs TRBV7-3 and TRBJ2-2, with TRBD2 matching 7 bases. J lost 6 bases, V lost 5 bases, and 12 bases had no gene match. The CDR3 has 16 residues. From germline, CDR1 is SGHTA and CDR2 FQGTGA.

V usage is TRBV7-9 and J usage is TRBJ2-7, with D possibly TRBD2 on 5 matching bases. The CDR3 contains 13 residues. V lost 5 bases, J lost 7 bases, and 15 bases lay in between. Germline CDR1 SEHNR, CDR2 FQNEAQ (reference sequence). This chain's CDR3 is CASSPWTGYEQYF. The DNA of the CDR3 is TGTGCCAGCAGCCCATGGACGGGGTATGAGCAGTACTTC. Drawing the rest from reference TRBV7-9 and TRBJ2-7, the complete variable domain is DTGVSQNPRHKITKRGQNVTFRCDPISEHNRLYWYRQTLGQGPEFLTYFQNEAQLEKSRLLSDRFSAERPKGSFSTLEIQRTEQGDSAMYLCASSPWTGYEQYFGPGTRLTVT.

The chain carries TRBV6-6 and TRBJ2-3, with 7 positions matching TRBD1. The CDR3 runs 16 residues. Germline trimming cut 6 bases from V and 2 bases from J; bases unmatched to any gene: 11. The germline V gene has CDR1 MNHNY and CDR2 SVGAGI (reference sequence). CDR3 loop: CASSQATGRTTDTQYF. DNA of the CDR3: TGTGCCAGCAGCCAGGCGACAGGGCGAACCACAGATACGCAGTATTTT.

V gene TRBV5-1 combines with J gene TRBJ2-7; 9 nucleotides line up with TRBD1. V was pared by 0 bases and J by 2 bases, with 3 bases of the junction left unmatched. Germline CDR1 SGHRS, CDR2 YFSETQ. This CDR3 has 15 residues. Here the CDR3 reads CASSLGQGVAYEQYF. DNA for the CDR3: TGCGCCAGCAGCTTGGGACAGGGGGTAGCCTACGAGCAGTACTTC.

A note on this clone: Mismatch with germline at one junction end may stem from a read error. The chain combines TRBV6-1 with TRBJ2-5; the match to TRBD1 covers 9 bases. The germline CDR1 and CDR2 sequences are MNHNS and SASEGT. The CDR3 sequence is 13 residues long. The CDR3, as DNA: TGTGCCAGCATCCCCAACGGGGACAGGGAAAGGCACTTC. Protein product: CASIPNGDRERHF.

The chain is built from TRBV4-1 and TRBJ2-1, with 14 bases fitting TRBD2. The V gene's germline CDR1 is MGHRA and CDR2 YSYEKL. The CDR3 runs 18 residues. J gave up 0 bases and V 3 bases, and 4 bases lay outside the gene matches. The CDR3 spells CASSHGLAGGRSYNEQFF. The CDR3 DNA reads TGCGCCAGCAGCCATGGACTAGCGGGAGGTCGCTCCTACAATGAGCAGTTCTTC.

Notes on this clone: Germline is not matched at one junction end, which may reflect a read error. The chain uses TRBV5-1 and TRBJ1-1; possibly TRBD1 for D (5 bases). CDR3 length: 14 amino acids. Germline V gene lookup returns CDR1 SGHRS and CDR2 YFSETQ. The chain's CDR3 is CVSSLWGQNTEAFF. The CDR3 DNA is TGCGTCAGCAGCTTGTGGGGCCAGAACACTGAAGCTTTCTTT.

The chain employs TRBV7-3 and TRBJ2-2; 9 positions agree with TRBD1. Per germline, CDR1 SGHTA and CDR2 FQGTGA. Trimming at V came to 5 bases and at J to 4 bases, leaving 5 bases not matched to a gene. This CDR3 has 15 amino acids. The DNA of the CDR3 is TGTGCCAGCAGCGCGGGGACAGGGTTCACCGGGGAGCTGTTTTTT. Protein: CASSAGTGFTGELFF.

J is TRBJ1-4 and V is TRBV5-1; D is perhaps TRBD1 (5 bases). The CDR3 spans 14 residues. V shed 4 bases and J shed 3 bases, with 10 bases lying between them. Germline V CDR1 and CDR2: SGHRS, YFSETQ. CDR3 protein: CASSLGGSNEKLFF. The CDR3 DNA reads TGCGCCAGCAGCCTTGGGGGGTCTAATGAAAAACTGTTTTTT.